The clone carrying this T cell receptor (beta chain) showed up just once. Time point of the sample: late sampling 161 to 241 days after vaccination in a few convalescent patients. These data belong to a study of vaccination and CD4 T cells after COVID-19. The germline V gene encodes CDR1 MNHEY and CDR2 SMNVEV (reference sequence). The CDR3 consists of 14 residues. With 5 bases clipped from V and 8 bases from J, the junction kept 2 bases outside the gene matches. TCRdb reanalysed the PCR reads using MiXCR and keeps one entry per CDR3 protein. The sample shows roughly 31,000 distinct CDR3 sequences, more than 40% of them seen only once.

The receptor was isolated from a human donor who had recovered from COVID-19. The J gene is TRBJ2-1, the V gene TRBV27; TRBD2 aligns across 14 bases. The sequencing here drew on CD4+ T cells from blood, taken about 7 months after SARS-CoV-2 vaccination. In nucleotides, the CDR3 is TGTGCCAGCAGTCCGACTAGCGGGAGGGATGAGCAGTTCTTC. As protein: CASSPTSGRDEQFF.